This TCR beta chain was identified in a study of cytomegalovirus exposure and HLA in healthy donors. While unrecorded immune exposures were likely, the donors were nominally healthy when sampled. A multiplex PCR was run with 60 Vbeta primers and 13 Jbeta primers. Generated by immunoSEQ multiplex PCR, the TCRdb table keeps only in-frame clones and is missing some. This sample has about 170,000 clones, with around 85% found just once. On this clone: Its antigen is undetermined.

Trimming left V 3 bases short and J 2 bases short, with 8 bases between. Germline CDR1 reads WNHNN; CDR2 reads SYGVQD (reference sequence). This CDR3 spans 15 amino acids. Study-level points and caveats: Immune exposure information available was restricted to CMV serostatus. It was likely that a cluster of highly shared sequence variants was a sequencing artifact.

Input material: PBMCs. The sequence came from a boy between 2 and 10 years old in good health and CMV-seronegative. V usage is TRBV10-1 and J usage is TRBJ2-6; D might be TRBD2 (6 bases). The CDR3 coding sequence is TGCGCCAGCAGTGATAGGAGGGCTGGGGCCAACGTCCTGACTTTC. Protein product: CASSDRRAGANVLTF.